This T cell receptor beta chain was recorded in a study of T cells in women clearing cervical HPV infection (dated 2018 in TCRdb). The study in broad terms: Cases were about 25 women with histologically confirmed HPV16-related CIN3 or worse, including 2 invasive cancers. Cases had a median age of approximately 34 years and controls had a median age of 38, with no significant differences in baseline characteristics. The exploratory proof-of-principle case-control study was nested within the Guanacaste HPV Natural History Study in Costa Rica and compared TCR repertoires across cervical HPV16 outcomes. The 20 to 25 controls were women who cleared a single incident HPV16 infection within 12 months without developing precancer or cancer. Cases and controls were matched on year of sample collection and on age within five years. For cases, a median interval of approximately 150 days, with an interquartile range of about 90 to 210 days, was observed between lesion detection and blood sampling. The parent cohort enrolled roughly 9,400 women aged 18 or older in Guanacaste, Costa Rica, in 1993 to 1994 and followed the women for approximately seven years. Blood from cases was drawn at the visit where the lesion was first identified, while blood from controls was drawn once the infection was no longer detected. Five blinded duplicates per group were added as quality controls, so that 60 or so samples were obtained: some 50 participants and 10 replicates. Because only a few women had HLA typing data, the possibility that HLA type acted as a confounder could not be ruled out. Overall study results and their limits: Whether associations preceded infection or resulted from infection could not be shown with the cross-sectional design, and effector/memory subsets and HPV-specific T cells were not isolated. Significantly higher TCR repertoire richness was observed in CIN3+ cases than in controls across sequencing depths, whereas no difference in evenness was found. Random forest classifiers combining richness and V gene abundances distinguished cases from controls with an estimated AUC of just under 0.85. Lower TRBV6-7 relative abundance was observed in cases than in controls (about 0.099% versus 0.17%; Bonferroni P = 0.0008). Because the number of T cells in each sample was unknown, differences in richness could reflect differing T-cell content rather than repertoire biology.

Every participant had a single incident cervical HPV16 infection, and women with prevalent HPV16 infections were excluded. Cervical HPV DNA was detected by MY09/MY11 PCR and genotyped by dot-blot hybridization. Roughly 15 mL of heparinized blood were centrifuged, and the buffy coat was split into aliquots, frozen at -30 degrees C, and then kept at -80 degrees C. QIAGEN kits were used to extract genomic DNA from buffy coat specimens. Using the immunoSEQ assay, multiplex PCR amplified TCR beta CDR3 regions from an average of roughly 1,200 ng of genomic DNA per sample. Primer bias was corrected in the assay by using a complete synthetic TCR repertoire to establish an amplification baseline. Amplicons were sequenced on the Illumina platform. Per the authors' processing: Sequences were error-corrected by clustering with frequency ratios and a modified nearest-neighbor algorithm, then analyzed in the immunoSEQ Analyzer with IMGT gene definitions. At each rarefaction depth, TCR richness and evenness were averaged across 20 rarefaction repeats, and any sample with fewer sequences than the depth was left out. Wilcoxon rank sum tests with FDR correction were used to compare relative abundances of V, D and J genes between the groups. In the blinded duplicates, the intraclass correlation was about 96% for TCR richness and averaged around 78% across 66 gene segments. TCRdb stores this immuneACCESS table with in-frame sequences only. Part of the clones is absent; in the studies checked, under half of the shortfall reflects unresolved V genes, and no reason is known for the rest. That table is the source of V, J and clone size, and D and trimming were worked out from the DNA. The table for this sample shows 30,000 to 45,000 clones. The ten largest make up about 1.7% of the sample.

The cysteine opens and the phenylalanine closes a CDR3 of 16 amino acids. Part of the CDR3 DNA is given, 39 bases translated from base 1. V is shortened by 0 bases, J by 0 bases, and the region joining them spans 12 bases. Sequences DFQATT (CDR1) and SNEGSKA (CDR2) are obtained from the germline V gene (reference sequence). About this clone itself: Its antigen has not been determined. The read comes to an end 3 residues before the CDR3 does, leaving the germline J gene to fill in the end.

Rearrangement joined TRBV20-1 to TRBJ1-3; tentative D gene TRBD1, with 5 bases matching. This receptor was identified in a woman between 18 and 69 years old with a cervical HPV16 infection that either progressed to CIN3+ or cleared (not recorded which). The specimen was blood buffy coat. The CDR3 sequence is CSARDRTGSSGNTIYF. The DNA read from the CDR3 is TGCAGTGCTAGAGATAGAACAGGCTCCTCTGGAAACACC.